These 22 T cell receptor beta chains were all obtained from the same sample, sequenced in a study of shared clonotypes between healthy human individuals. Positive CCR7 selection of CD45RO-negative cells yielded the naive CD8 cells, and terminally differentiated effector memory CD45RA+ cells were excluded. Sequencing used immunoSEQ multiplex PCR; TCRdb keeps in-frame clones, though not all of them. The repertoire holds some 1,900,000 clones, with approximately 94% as singletons. The sequenced material came from naive CD8+ T cells sorted from blood. Receptors originate from a young man in good health.

The gene calls are TRBV5-1 and TRBJ2-7; D possibly matches TRBD1 or TRBD2 (5 bases each). The length of the CDR3 is 13 residues. The germline CDR1 and CDR2 sequences are SGHRS and YFSETQ. V was trimmed by 4 bases and J by 6 bases, leaving 14 bases between them. Written as DNA, the CDR3 is TGCGCCAGCAGCCCGATCTGGGGGTTCGAGCAGTACTTC. Protein sequence: CASSPIWGFEQYF.

The V gene is TRBV5-6, the J gene TRBJ2-3; no reliable D call. CDR1 and CDR2 (germline): SGHDT, YYEEEE. The germline V and J ends were trimmed by 1 base and 6 bases, with 3 bases remaining between them. The CDR3 totals 11 residues. CDR3 coding DNA: TGTGCCAGCAGCTTGTATGATACGCAGTATTTT. Translated: CASSLYDTQYF.

The chain employs TRBV28 and TRBJ1-2; TRBD1 agrees at 10 bases. Germline values: CDR1 MDHEN, CDR2 SYDVKM. The CDR3 runs to 14 residues. V trimming: 10 bases; J trimming: 4 bases; junction bases outside the gene matches: 9. The CDR3 DNA follows: TGTGCCATCTCCCCGGACAGGGGGTTCTATGGCTACACCTTC. It yields the protein CAISPDRGFYGYTF.

This clone was observed once. The V call is TRBV19, the J call TRBJ1-1; D is uncertain. This CDR3 is built from 12 residues. Trimming pared 6 bases from V and 4 bases from J, leaving 9 bases between. Germline-derived CDR1 and CDR2 are LNHDA and SQIVND (reference sequence). CDR3 residues: CASSKGGTEAFF. The CDR3 nucleotides are TGTGCCAGTAGCAAGGGTGGCACTGAAGCTTTCTTT.

The rearrangement uses TRBV5-4 and TRBJ2-1; tentative D call: TRBD2 (6 bases). The ends were cut back, 3 bases at V and 5 bases at J, with 18 bases in the middle. This CDR3 comprises 16 residues. Germline V lookup: CDR1 SGHNT, CDR2 YYREEE (reference sequence). CDR3 bases: TGTGCCAGCAGCTGGAGACTAGGCGGGATAAACAATGAGCAGTTCTTC. As protein: CASSWRLGGINNEQFF.

This chain uses TRBV28 with TRBJ2-4; the D gene is possibly TRBD2 (5 bases). The V and J ends lost 7 bases and 2 bases respectively, with 12 bases between them. The CDR3 spans 14 residues. Germline-derived CDR1 and CDR2 are MDHEN and SYDVKM. The CDR3 region is CASNPGSTKNIQYF. The DNA of the CDR3 is TGTGCCAGCAATCCGGGGTCCACCAAAAACATTCAGTACTTC.

The chain uses TRBV27 and TRBJ2-3, with D maybe TRBD2 (6 bases). Trimming removed 4 bases at V and 1 base at J, with 15 bases between. The CDR3 extends over 16 amino acids. The V gene's germline CDR1 is MNHEY and CDR2 SMNVEV (reference sequence). The CDR3, as DNA: TGTGCCAGCAGTTCCCTCGGGGTAGCGGGCACAGATACGCAGTATTTT. Its translation is CASSSLGVAGTDTQYF.

The CDR3 reads CASSPLPGQGIDTQYF. CDR3 DNA sequence: TGTGCCAGCAGCCCCTTACCGGGACAGGGGATAGATACGCAGTATTTT. This rearrangement joins TRBV7-9 to TRBJ2-3; 10 bases align to TRBD1. The V segment lost 5 bases and the J segment 5 bases; nucleotides outside the gene matches: 10. Germline CDR1 and CDR2: SEHNR and FQNEAQ (reference sequence). The CDR3 is 16 residues long. Using reference TRBV7-9 and TRBJ2-3 for the parts outside the CDR3, the full variable domain is DTGVSQNPRHKITKRGQNVTFRCDPISEHNRLYWYRQTLGQGPEFLTYFQNEAQLEKSRLLSDRFSAERPKGSFSTLEIQRTEQGDSAMYLCASSPLPGQGIDTQYFGPGTRLTVL.

J is TRBJ2-2 and V is TRBV4-3; D gene unclear. This CDR3 comprises 14 residues. The V and J ends lost 2 bases and 2 bases respectively, with 6 bases between them. The germline CDR1 and CDR2 sequences are LGHNA and YSLEER. The CDR3 DNA sequence: TGCGCCAGCAGCCAATCTCGAAACACCGGGGAGCTGTTTTTT. Translated, it gives CASSQSRNTGELFF.

The V gene is TRBV5-1, the J gene TRBJ2-7, with 9 bases fitting TRBD1. The CDR3 is made up of 16 amino acids. V shed 0 bases, J shed 4 bases, and the junction held 8 bases outside the gene matches. Germline CDR1 is SGHRS and CDR2 is YFSETQ. CDR3 sequence reads: CASSLDLGQGTYEQYF. The CDR3 bases are TGCGCCAGCAGCTTGGACCTGGGACAGGGTACTTACGAGCAGTACTTC. The full variable domain, its missing parts supplied by reference TRBV5-1 and TRBJ2-7, is KAGVTQTPRYLIKTRGQQVTLSCSPISGHRSVSWYQQTPGQGLQFLFEYFSETQRNKGNFPGRFSGRQFSNSRSEMNVSTLELGDSALYLCASSLDLGQGTYEQYFGPGTRLTVT.

The chain employs TRBV10-2 and TRBJ2-7; D remains ambiguous. The V end was cut by 3 bases, the J end by 3 bases, with 12 bases between. The CDR3 totals 14 residues. Germline V CDR1 and CDR2: WSHSY, SAAADI. As DNA, the CDR3 is TGCGCCAGCAGTGACTCATGGGGATTCTACGAGCAGTACTTC. It yields the protein CASSDSWGFYEQYF.

This chain connects TRBV7-9 to TRBJ2-7; maybe TRBD1 (6 bases). The CDR3 extends over 15 amino acids. Germline V gene lookup returns CDR1 SEHNR and CDR2 FQNEAQ (reference sequence). Trimming stripped 5 bases from V and 2 bases from J, with 16 bases between. The CDR3 DNA follows: TGTGCCAGCAGCCCGAGAACAGGGCTACCCTACGAGCAGTACTTC. The encoded protein is CASSPRTGLPYEQYF.

The V and J genes are TRBV2 and TRBJ2-3; 9 bases agree with TRBD2. The CDR3 runs to 17 residues. The germline CDR1 and CDR2 sequences are SNHLY and FYNNEI. V was clipped by 3 bases and J by 3 bases; unmatched bases: 10. CDR3 region: CASSEIVAGEYTDTQYF. The DNA of the CDR3 is TGTGCCAGCAGTGAGATAGTAGCGGGAGAGTATACAGATACGCAGTATTTT. Complete variable domain (other parts from reference TRBV2 and TRBJ2-3): EPEVTQTPSHQVTQMGQEVILRCVPISNHLYFYWYRQILGQKVEFLVSFYNNEISEKSEIFDDQFSVERPDGSNFTLKIRSTKLEDSAMYFCASSEIVAGEYTDTQYFGPGTRLTVL.

The chain uses TRBV10-3 and TRBJ1-5; TRBD1 aligns across 9 bases. Germline V lookup: CDR1 ENHRY, CDR2 SYGVKD. The ends lost 3 bases at V and 4 bases at J; junction bases unmatched: 10. CDR3 size: 17 residues. The CDR3 is CAISDPGQGVGNQPQHF. In nucleotides, the CDR3 is TGTGCCATCAGTGATCCGGGACAGGGCGTCGGGAATCAGCCCCAGCATTTT.

The chain is built from TRBV11-2 and TRBJ2-7; TRBD2 agrees at 7 bases. The CDR3 runs 15 residues. Unmatched junction bases numbered 7, after V lost 2 bases and J lost 3 bases. Per the germline V gene, CDR1 is SGHAT and CDR2 is FQNNGV. The CDR3 reads CASSLSASGIYEQYF. DNA of the CDR3: TGTGCCAGCAGCTTATCGGCTAGCGGAATCTACGAGCAGTACTTC.

The chain uses TRBV9 and TRBJ1-1, with D possibly TRBD1 on 6 matching bases. The length of the CDR3 is 15 residues. Germline loops: CDR1 SGDLS, CDR2 YYNGEE. The V gene lost 4 bases and the J gene lost 0 bases, with 13 bases spanning the gap. The CDR3 here is CASSPVGGLNTEAFF. In nucleotides, the CDR3 is TGTGCCAGCAGCCCAGTTGGGGGCTTGAACACTGAAGCTTTCTTT. Drawing the rest from reference TRBV9 and TRBJ1-1, the complete variable domain is DSGVTQTPKHLITATGQRVTLRCSPRSGDLSVYWYQQSLDQGLQFLIQYYNGEERAKGNILERFSAQQFPDLHSELNLSSLELGDSALYFCASSPVGGLNTEAFFGQGTRLTVV.

This clone was found once. The J gene is TRBJ1-5, the V gene TRBV28, with TRBD1 matching over 8 bases. This CDR3 is built from 14 residues. The V gene's germline CDR1 is MDHEN and CDR2 SYDVKM. The junction had 13 bases not matched to a gene; V was cut back by 11 bases and J by 7 bases. The CDR3 region has the DNA TGTGCCGGACAGGGAGCCGCCTGGTTGCAGCCCCAGCATTTT. This encodes CAGQGAAWLQPQHF.

The rearrangement links TRBV2 to TRBJ1-2; D is uncertain. This CDR3 spans 14 amino acids. Looked up from germline, CDR1 is SNHLY and CDR2 is FYNNEI. V was cut by 4 bases and J by 4 bases, with 13 bases left in between. DNA for the CDR3: TGTGCCAGCAGTGGCGCCCCTGAGGGCTATGGCTACACCTTC. Its translation is CASSGAPEGYGYTF. Variable domain in full (rest from reference TRBV2 and TRBJ1-2): EPEVTQTPSHQVTQMGQEVILRCVPISNHLYFYWYRQILGQKVEFLVSFYNNEISEKSEIFDDQFSVERPDGSNFTLKIRSTKLEDSAMYFCASSGAPEGYGYTFGSGTRLTVV.

The V and J genes are TRBV19 and TRBJ2-7; 7 bases map to TRBD2. Trimming cost V 10 bases and J 1 base; bases outside gene matches: 10. The CDR3 is made up of 14 amino acids. Germline V CDR1 and CDR2: LNHDA, SQIVND (reference sequence). The CDR3 sequence: CAIRLGTISYEQYF. The CDR3 nucleotides read TGTGCCATCCGACTCGGGACTATTTCCTACGAGCAGTACTTC.

This chain links TRBV27 with TRBJ2-7; 10 bases map to TRBD1. The J segment lost 7 bases and the V segment lost 5 bases, leaving 8 bases of the junction unmatched. CDR3 length equals 14 residues. Germline V CDR1 and CDR2: MNHEY, SMNVEV (reference sequence). The CDR3 sequence: CASSTRTGGLEQYF. DNA for the CDR3: TGTGCCAGCAGTACCCGGACAGGGGGGTTAGAGCAGTACTTC.

The chain joins TRBV7-8 to TRBJ2-7, with no clear D. CDR1 is SGHVS, CDR2 FQNEAQ, per germline. The CDR3 has 14 amino acids. Trimming stripped 2 bases from V and 3 bases from J, with 11 bases between. The CDR3, as DNA: TGTGCCAGCAGCTTAAATACAGTTCACTACGAGCAGTACTTC. It encodes CASSLNTVHYEQYF.

This chain uses TRBV27 with TRBJ2-6, with 10 bases that match TRBD1. The CDR3 is 17 amino acids. Germline V gene lookup returns CDR1 MNHEY and CDR2 SMNVEV (reference sequence). With 5 bases clipped from V and 1 base from J, the junction kept 5 bases outside the gene matches. CDR3 bases: TGTGCCAGCAGTCTGGGGACAGGGGTGTCTGGGGCCAACGTCCTGACTTTC. This encodes CASSLGTGVSGANVLTF.